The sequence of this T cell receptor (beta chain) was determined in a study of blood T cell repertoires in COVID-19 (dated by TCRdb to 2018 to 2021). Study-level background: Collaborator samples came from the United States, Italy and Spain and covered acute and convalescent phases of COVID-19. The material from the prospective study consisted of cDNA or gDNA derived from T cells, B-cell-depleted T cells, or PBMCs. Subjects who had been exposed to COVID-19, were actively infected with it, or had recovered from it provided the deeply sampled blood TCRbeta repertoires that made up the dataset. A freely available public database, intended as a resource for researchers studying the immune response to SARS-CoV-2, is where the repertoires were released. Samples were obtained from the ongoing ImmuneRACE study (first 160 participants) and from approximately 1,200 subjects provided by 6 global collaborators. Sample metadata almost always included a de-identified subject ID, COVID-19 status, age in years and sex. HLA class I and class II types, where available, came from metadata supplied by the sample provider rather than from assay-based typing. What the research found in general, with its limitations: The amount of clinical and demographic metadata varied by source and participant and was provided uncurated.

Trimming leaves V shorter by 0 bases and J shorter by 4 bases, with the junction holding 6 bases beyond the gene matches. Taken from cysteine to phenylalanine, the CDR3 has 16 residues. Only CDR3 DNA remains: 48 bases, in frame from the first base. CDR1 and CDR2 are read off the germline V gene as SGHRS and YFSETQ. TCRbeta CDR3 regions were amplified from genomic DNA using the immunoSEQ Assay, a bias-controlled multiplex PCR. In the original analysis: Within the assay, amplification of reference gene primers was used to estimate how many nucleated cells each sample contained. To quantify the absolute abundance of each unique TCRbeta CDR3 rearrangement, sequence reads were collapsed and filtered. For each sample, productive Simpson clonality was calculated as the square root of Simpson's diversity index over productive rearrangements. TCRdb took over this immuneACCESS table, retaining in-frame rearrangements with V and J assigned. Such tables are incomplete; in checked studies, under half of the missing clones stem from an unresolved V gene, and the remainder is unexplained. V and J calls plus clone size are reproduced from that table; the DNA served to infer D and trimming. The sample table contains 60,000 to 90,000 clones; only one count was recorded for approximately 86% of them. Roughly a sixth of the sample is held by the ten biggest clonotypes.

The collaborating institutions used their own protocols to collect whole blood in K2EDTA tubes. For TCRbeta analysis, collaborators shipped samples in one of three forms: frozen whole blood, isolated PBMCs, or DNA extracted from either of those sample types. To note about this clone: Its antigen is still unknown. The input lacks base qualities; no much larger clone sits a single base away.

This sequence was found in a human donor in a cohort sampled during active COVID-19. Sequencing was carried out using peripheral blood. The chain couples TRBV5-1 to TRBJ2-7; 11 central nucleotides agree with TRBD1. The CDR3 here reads CASSLGPDRGQYEQYF. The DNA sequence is TGCGCCAGCAGCTTGGGGCCGGACAGGGGGCAATACGAGCAGTACTTC.